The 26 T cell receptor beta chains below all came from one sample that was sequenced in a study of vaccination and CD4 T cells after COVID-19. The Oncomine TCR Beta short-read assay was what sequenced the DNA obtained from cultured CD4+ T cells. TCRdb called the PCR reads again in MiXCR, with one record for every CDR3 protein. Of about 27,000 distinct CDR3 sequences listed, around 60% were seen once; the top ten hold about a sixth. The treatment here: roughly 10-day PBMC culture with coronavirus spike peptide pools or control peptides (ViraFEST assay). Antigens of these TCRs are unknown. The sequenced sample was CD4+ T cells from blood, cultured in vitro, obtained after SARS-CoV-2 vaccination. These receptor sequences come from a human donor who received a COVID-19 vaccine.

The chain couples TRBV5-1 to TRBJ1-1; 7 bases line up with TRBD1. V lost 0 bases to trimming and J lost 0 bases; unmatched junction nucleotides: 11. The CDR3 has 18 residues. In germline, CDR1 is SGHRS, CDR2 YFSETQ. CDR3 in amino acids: CASSLVVRTGNMNTEAFF. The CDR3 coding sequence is TGCGCCAGCAGCTTGGTGGTCCGGACAGGAAACATGAACACTGAAGCTTTCTTT.

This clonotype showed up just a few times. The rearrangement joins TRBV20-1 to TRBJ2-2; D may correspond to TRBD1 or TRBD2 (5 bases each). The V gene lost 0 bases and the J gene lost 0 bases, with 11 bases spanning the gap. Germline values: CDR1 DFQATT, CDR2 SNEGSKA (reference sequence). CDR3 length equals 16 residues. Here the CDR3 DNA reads TGCAGTGCTAGAGACCCGGGACGTACGAACACCGGGGAGCTGTTTTTT. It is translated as CSARDPGRTNTGELFF.

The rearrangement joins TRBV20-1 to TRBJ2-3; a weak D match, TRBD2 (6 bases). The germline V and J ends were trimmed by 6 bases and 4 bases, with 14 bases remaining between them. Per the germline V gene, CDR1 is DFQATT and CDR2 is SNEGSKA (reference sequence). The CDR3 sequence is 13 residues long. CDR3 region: CSAPRLESDTQYF. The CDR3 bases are TGCAGTGCACCTCGACTAGAATCAGATACGCAGTATTTT.

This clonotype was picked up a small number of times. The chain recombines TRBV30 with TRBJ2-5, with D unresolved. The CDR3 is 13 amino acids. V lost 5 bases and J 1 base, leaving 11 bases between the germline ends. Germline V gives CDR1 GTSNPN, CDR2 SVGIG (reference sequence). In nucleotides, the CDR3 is TGTGCCTGGTCGGACGGACCCCAAGAGACCCAGTACTTC. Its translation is CAWSDGPQETQYF. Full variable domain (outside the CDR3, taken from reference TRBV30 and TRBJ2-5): SQTIHQWPATLVQPVGSPLSLECTVEGTSNPNLYWYRQAAGRGLQLLFYSVGIGQISSEVPQNLSASRPQDRQFILSSKKLLLSDSGFYLCAWSDGPQETQYFGPGTRLLVL.

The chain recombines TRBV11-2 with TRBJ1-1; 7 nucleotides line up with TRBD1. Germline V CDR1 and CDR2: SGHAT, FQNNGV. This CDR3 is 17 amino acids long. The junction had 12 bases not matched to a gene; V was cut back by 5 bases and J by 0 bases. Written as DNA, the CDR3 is TGTGCCAGCAGCCGCAAATTGACAGGGCCCATGAACACTGAAGCTTTCTTT. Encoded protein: CASSRKLTGPMNTEAFF.

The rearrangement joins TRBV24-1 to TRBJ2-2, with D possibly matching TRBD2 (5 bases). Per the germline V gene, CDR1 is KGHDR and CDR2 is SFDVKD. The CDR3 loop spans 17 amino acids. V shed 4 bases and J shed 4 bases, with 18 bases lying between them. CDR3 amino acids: CATSDPGVHRGTGELFF. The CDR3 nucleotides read TGTGCCACCAGTGACCCCGGGGTCCACCGGGGCACCGGGGAGCTGTTTTTT.

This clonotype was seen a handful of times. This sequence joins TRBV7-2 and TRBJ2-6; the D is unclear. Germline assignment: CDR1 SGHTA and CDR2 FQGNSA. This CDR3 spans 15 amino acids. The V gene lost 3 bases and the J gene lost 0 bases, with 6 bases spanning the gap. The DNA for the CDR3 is TGTGCCAGCAGCTTGCGGAGCTCTGGGGCCAACGTCCTGACTTTC. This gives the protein CASSLRSSGANVLTF.

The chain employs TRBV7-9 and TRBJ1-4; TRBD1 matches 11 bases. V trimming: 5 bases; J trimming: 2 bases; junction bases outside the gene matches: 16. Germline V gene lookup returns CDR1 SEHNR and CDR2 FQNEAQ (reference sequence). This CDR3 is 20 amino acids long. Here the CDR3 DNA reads TGTGCCAGCAGCCCCCCTTCGAGGACAGGGGGCTTGGCTACTAATGAAAAACTGTTTTTT. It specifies CASSPPSRTGGLATNEKLFF.

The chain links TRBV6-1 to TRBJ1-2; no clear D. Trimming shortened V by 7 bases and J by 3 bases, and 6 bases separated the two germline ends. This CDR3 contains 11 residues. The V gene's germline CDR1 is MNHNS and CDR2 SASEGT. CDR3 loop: CASTEYYGYTF. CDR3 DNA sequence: TGTGCCAGCACAGAATACTATGGCTACACCTTC.

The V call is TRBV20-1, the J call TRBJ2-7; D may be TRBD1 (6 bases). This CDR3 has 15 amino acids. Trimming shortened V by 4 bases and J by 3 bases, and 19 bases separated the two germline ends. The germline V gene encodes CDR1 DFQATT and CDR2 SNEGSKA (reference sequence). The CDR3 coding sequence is TGCAGTGCTACGAGGACGGATAAAGGGGGCTACGAGCAGTACTTC. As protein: CSATRTDKGGYEQYF.

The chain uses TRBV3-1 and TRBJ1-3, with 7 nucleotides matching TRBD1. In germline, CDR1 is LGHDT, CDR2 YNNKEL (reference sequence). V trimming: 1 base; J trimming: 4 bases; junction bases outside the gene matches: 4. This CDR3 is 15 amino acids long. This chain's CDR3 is CASSQGQGSGNTIYF. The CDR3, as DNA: TGTGCCAGCAGCCAAGGACAGGGCTCCGGAAACACCATATATTTT.

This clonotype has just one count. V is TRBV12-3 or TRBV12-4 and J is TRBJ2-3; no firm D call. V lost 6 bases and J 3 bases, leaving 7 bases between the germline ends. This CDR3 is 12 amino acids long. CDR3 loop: CASRTFTDTQYF. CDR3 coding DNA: TGTGCCAGCAGAACTTTTACAGATACGCAGTATTTT.

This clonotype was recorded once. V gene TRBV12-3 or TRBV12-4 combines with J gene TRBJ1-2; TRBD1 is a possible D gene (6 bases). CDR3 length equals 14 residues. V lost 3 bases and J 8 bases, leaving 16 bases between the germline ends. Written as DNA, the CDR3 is TGTGCCAGCAGTTTTCCCGGACAGAGTACGGGCTACACCTTC. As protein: CASSFPGQSTGYTF.

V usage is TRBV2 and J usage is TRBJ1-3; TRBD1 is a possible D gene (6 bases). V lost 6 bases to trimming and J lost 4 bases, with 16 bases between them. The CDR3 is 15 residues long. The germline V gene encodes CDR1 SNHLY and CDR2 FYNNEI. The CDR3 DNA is TGTGCCAGCAGATACAGGGTTGGGTGGGGAAACACCATATATTTT. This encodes CASRYRVGWGNTIYF.

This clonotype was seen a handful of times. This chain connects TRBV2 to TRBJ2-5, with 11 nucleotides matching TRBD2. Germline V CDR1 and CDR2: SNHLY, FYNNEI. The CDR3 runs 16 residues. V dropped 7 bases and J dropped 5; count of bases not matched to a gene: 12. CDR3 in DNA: TGTGCCAGCAACGGAGGGCTAGCGGGGGGTCGGGAGACCCAGTACTTC. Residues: CASNGGLAGGRETQYF.

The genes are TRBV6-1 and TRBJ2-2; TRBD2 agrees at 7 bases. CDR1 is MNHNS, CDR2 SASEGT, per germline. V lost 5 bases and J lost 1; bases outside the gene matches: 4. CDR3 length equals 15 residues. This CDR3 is CASSQTSENTGELFF. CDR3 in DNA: TGTGCCAGCAGTCAAACTAGCGAGAACACCGGGGAGCTGTTTTTT.

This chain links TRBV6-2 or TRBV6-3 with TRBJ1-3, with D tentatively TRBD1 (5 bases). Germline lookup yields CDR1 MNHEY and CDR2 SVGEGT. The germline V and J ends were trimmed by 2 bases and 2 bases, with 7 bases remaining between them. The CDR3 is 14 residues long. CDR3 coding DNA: TGTGCCAGCAGTTACGGGGGGACTGGAAACACCATATATTTT. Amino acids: CASSYGGTGNTIYF.

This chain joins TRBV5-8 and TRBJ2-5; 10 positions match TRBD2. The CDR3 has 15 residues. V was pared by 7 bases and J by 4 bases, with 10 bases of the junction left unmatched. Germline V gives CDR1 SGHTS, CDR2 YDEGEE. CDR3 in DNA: TGTGCCAGCCCCAGCTCTAGCGGGGGAGGAGAGACCCAGTACTTC. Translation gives CASPSSSGGGETQYF.

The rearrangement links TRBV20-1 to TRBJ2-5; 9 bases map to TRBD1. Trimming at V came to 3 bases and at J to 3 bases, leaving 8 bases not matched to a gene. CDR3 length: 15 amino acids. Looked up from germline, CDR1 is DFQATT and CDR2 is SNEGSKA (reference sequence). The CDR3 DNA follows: TGCAGTGCTAGTACCGTGCGGACAGGGGAAGAGACCCAGTACTTC. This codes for CSASTVRTGEETQYF.

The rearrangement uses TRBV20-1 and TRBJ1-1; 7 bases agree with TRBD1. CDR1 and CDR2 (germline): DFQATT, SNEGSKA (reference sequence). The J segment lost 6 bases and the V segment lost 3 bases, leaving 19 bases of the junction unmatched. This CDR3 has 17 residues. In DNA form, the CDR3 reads TGCAGTGCTAGGGGCCCCAACAGGGGTTTTAATGAGGCTGAAGCTTTCTTT. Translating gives CSARGPNRGFNEAEAFF.

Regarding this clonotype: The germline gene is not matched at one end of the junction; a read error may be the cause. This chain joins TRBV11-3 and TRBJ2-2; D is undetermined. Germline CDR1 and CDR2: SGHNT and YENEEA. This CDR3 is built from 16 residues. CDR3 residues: CASRLDRKDNTGELFF. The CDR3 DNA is TGTGCCAGCAGGTTAGATCGCAAAGATAACACCGGGGAGCTGTTTTTT.

The CDR3 loop reads CASSYRGYTEAFF. CDR3 bases: TGTGCCAGCAGTTACCGGGGATACACTGAAGCTTTCTTT. The chain is built from TRBV6-5 and TRBJ1-1; D is undetermined. Germline V gene data show CDR1 as MNHEY and CDR2 as SVGAGI. The CDR3 length is 13 residues. V lost 2 bases to trimming and J lost 3 bases, with 7 bases between them.

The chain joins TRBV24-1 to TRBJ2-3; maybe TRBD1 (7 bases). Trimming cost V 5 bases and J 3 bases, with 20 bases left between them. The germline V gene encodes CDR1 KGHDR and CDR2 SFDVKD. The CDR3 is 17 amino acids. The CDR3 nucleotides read TGTGCCACCAGTGGTAGAATCGACAGGGAGGCAACAGATACGCAGTATTTT. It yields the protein CATSGRIDREATDTQYF.

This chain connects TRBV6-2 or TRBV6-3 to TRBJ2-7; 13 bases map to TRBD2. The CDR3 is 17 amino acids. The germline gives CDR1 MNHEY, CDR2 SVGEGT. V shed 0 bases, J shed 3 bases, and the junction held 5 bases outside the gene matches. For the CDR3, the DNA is TGTGCCAGCAGTTACTCGACTAGCGGGGGGCCCATCTACGAGCAGTACTTC. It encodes CASSYSTSGGPIYEQYF.

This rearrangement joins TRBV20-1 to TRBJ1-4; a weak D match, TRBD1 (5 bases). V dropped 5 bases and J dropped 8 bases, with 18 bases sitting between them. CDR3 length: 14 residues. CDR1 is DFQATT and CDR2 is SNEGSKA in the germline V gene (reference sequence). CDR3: CSALPGRGEEKLFF. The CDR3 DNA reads TGCAGTGCTCTCCCGGGAAGGGGCGAGGAAAAACTGTTTTTT.

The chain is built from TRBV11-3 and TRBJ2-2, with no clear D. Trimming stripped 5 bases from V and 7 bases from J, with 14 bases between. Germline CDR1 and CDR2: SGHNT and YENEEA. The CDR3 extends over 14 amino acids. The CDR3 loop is CASSAPPARGELFF. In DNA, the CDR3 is TGTGCCAGCAGCGCCCCCCCGGCCCGCGGGGAGCTGTTTTTT.